Presented here are 28 T cell receptor beta chains from one specimen sequenced in a study of monozygotic twins with inflammatory bowel disease. TCRdb reprocessed the 5' RACE reads; each CDR3 protein has one entry and no DNA is given. This table lists 200,000 to 250,000 distinct CDR3 sequences. The specimen was blood. These receptors were obtained from a human donor with ulcerative colitis or Crohn's disease, or a healthy co-twin of an affected twin (not recorded which).

The V call is TRBV7-9, the J call TRBJ2-1; TCRdb proposes TRBD1, but this gene call is untestable without DNA. Germline V gene data show CDR1 as SEHNR and CDR2 as FQNEAQ (reference sequence). The CDR3 covers 14 residues. The chain's CDR3 is CASSGGGIYNEQFF.

The rearrangement uses TRBV20-1 and TRBJ1-4; TCRdb outputs TRBD1, but without DNA this stays unchecked. This CDR3 has 13 amino acids. CDR1 is DFQATT, CDR2 SNEGSKA, per germline (reference sequence). CDR3 sequence: CSAHGTGMEKLFF.

The V gene is TRBV4-2, the J gene TRBJ1-3. The CDR3 runs to 14 residues. Germline assignment: CDR1 LGHNA and CDR2 YNFKEQ. CDR3 in amino acids: CASSPGTVGNTIYF.

The chain has TRBV5-1 and TRBJ2-1; the TCRdb call, TRBD1, lacks DNA for checking. Germline-derived CDR1 and CDR2 are SGHRS and YFSETQ. The CDR3 sequence is 14 residues long. The CDR3 is CASSRRQGPNEQFF.

The rearrangement links TRBV2 to TRBJ2-3; TCRdb picks TRBD1, but there is no DNA to check that call. In germline, CDR1 is SNHLY, CDR2 FYNNEI. The CDR3 sequence is 15 residues long. Here the CDR3 reads CASSRQGVRADTQYF.

The chain uses TRBV5-4 and TRBJ2-4; TCRdb picks TRBD1, but there is no DNA to check that call. Germline-derived CDR1 and CDR2 are SGHNT and YYREEE (reference sequence). CDR3 length equals 16 residues. The CDR3 reads CASSRGTGGSKNIQYF.

The chain links TRBV7-2 to TRBJ2-1. CDR3 length: 14 residues. Germline assignment: CDR1 SGHTA and CDR2 FQGNSA. CDR3 sequence reads: CASSLGLMGNEQFF.

The chain uses TRBV27 and TRBJ1-2; the D call of TRBD1 rests on TCRdb alone, since no DNA is present to check it. The CDR3 contains 14 residues. CDR1 and CDR2 (germline): MNHEY, SMNVEV (reference sequence). The CDR3 sequence is CASSFSDRAYGYTF.

The rearrangement joins TRBV12-3 or TRBV12-4 to TRBJ2-2. This CDR3 has 15 amino acids. This CDR3 is CASSLMAANTGELFF.

V and J are TRBV4-3 and TRBJ2-7; the D call of TRBD1 rests on TCRdb alone, since no DNA is present to check it. The CDR3 is 14 amino acids. The germline gives CDR1 LGHNA, CDR2 YSLEER. The CDR3 region is CASSQEDFRGEQYF.

The genes are TRBV5-5 and TRBJ2-2; without DNA, the TCRdb call of TRBD1 cannot be checked. CDR3 length equals 14 residues. Germline lookup yields CDR1 SGHKS and CDR2 YYEKEE (reference sequence). CDR3 region: CASSLQVLTGELFF.

The chain is built from TRBV28 and TRBJ2-3; TCRdb proposes TRBD2, but this gene call is untestable without DNA. The CDR3 runs 16 residues. Germline V CDR1 and CDR2: MDHEN, SYDVKM. CDR3 region: CASSFITSGLTDTQYF.

The chain carries TRBV6-1 and TRBJ2-3; TCRdb picks TRBD2, but there is no DNA to check that call. The CDR3 sequence is 14 residues long. The V gene's germline CDR1 is MNHNS and CDR2 SASEGT. This CDR3 is CATEAGDLEDTQYF.

The chain uses TRBV20-1 and TRBJ2-1; TCRdb returns TRBD2, unconfirmable since there is no DNA. The germline V gene encodes CDR1 DFQATT and CDR2 SNEGSKA (reference sequence). This CDR3 is built from 15 residues. The chain's CDR3 is CSASPTSGGKNEQFF.

The chain has TRBV5-6 and TRBJ2-7. The CDR3 consists of 14 residues. The germline CDR1 and CDR2 sequences are SGHDT and YYEEEE. The CDR3 protein is CASSLGRESYEQYF.

The CDR3 region is CASSQDQLGSGSSYGYTF. J is TRBJ1-2 and V is TRBV4-2. The CDR3 covers 18 residues. Germline lookup yields CDR1 LGHNA and CDR2 YNFKEQ.

The V gene is TRBV5-1, the J gene TRBJ2-3; TCRdb indicates TRBD1, and absent DNA this call remains unverified. The germline CDR1 and CDR2 sequences are SGHRS and YFSETQ. The CDR3 consists of 19 residues. CDR3: CASSSTGEEAGVLTDTQYF.

This sequence joins TRBV30 and TRBJ2-7. The CDR3 is 11 amino acids. The V gene's germline CDR1 is GTSNPN and CDR2 SVGIG (reference sequence). CDR3 amino acids: CACWTGYEQYF.

V gene TRBV28 combines with J gene TRBJ1-5. The germline V gene encodes CDR1 MDHEN and CDR2 SYDVKM. The CDR3 runs to 12 residues. The CDR3 region is CASSLPLLPQHF.

The chain recombines TRBV9 with TRBJ1-1; TCRdb's D gene call, TRBD1, goes unchecked for lack of DNA. The CDR3 loop spans 16 amino acids. Germline values: CDR1 SGDLS, CDR2 YYNGEE. The CDR3 sequence is CASSVTSGGLNTEAFF.

The chain carries TRBV4-1 and TRBJ1-5; TCRdb designates TRBD1, a call that cannot be tested without DNA. The CDR3 contains 15 residues. Germline V gives CDR1 MGHRA, CDR2 YSYEKL. This CDR3 is CASSQVPQGSEPQHF.

V and J are TRBV2 and TRBJ2-1; TCRdb designates TRBD2, a call that cannot be tested without DNA. The CDR3 length is 16 residues. The germline CDR1 and CDR2 sequences are SNHLY and FYNNEI. CDR3 in amino acids: CASGGTSGRAYNEQFF. Drawing the rest from reference TRBV2 and TRBJ2-1, the complete variable domain is EPEVTQTPSHQVTQMGQEVILRCVPISNHLYFYWYRQILGQKVEFLVSFYNNEISEKSEIFDDQFSVERPDGSNFTLKIRSTKLEDSAMYFCASGGTSGRAYNEQFFGPGTRLTVL.

The rearrangement joins TRBV19 to TRBJ2-2; TCRdb's D call, TRBD2, is unchecked because there is no DNA. The CDR3 runs to 14 residues. Germline-derived CDR1 and CDR2 are LNHDA and SQIVND (reference sequence). CDR3 protein: CASSTGLGTGELFF.

The gene calls are TRBV7-2 and TRBJ2-1. Germline CDR1 reads SGHTA; CDR2 reads FQGNSA. CDR3 length: 15 amino acids. CDR3 protein: CASSASGSSYNEQFF.

The gene calls are TRBV5-4 and TRBJ1-2. Germline assignment: CDR1 SGHNT and CDR2 YYREEE (reference sequence). The CDR3 loop spans 13 amino acids. The CDR3 loop reads CASSPVRFYGYTF. Supplemented by reference TRBV5-4 and TRBJ1-2, the full variable domain reads ETGVTQSPTHLIKTRGQQVTLRCSSQSGHNTVSWYQQALGQGPQFIFQYYREEENGRGNFPPRFSGLQFPNYSSELNVNALELDDSALYLCASSPVRFYGYTFGSGTRLTVV.

The chain joins TRBV29-1 to TRBJ1-1; as DNA is missing, the TRBD1 call by TCRdb cannot be tested. Germline values: CDR1 SQVTM, CDR2 ANQGSEA. The CDR3 spans 12 residues. The chain's CDR3 is CSVEGVMPEAFF.

This chain uses TRBV12-3 or TRBV12-4 with TRBJ2-5; TCRdb selects TRBD1, and the lack of DNA leaves this call unchecked. The CDR3 loop spans 15 amino acids. The CDR3 is CASSPRVPNQETQYF.

CDR3 loop: CASSLAGGNQPQHF. V gene TRBV5-1 combines with J gene TRBJ1-5. This CDR3 comprises 14 residues. The germline CDR1 and CDR2 sequences are SGHRS and YFSETQ.